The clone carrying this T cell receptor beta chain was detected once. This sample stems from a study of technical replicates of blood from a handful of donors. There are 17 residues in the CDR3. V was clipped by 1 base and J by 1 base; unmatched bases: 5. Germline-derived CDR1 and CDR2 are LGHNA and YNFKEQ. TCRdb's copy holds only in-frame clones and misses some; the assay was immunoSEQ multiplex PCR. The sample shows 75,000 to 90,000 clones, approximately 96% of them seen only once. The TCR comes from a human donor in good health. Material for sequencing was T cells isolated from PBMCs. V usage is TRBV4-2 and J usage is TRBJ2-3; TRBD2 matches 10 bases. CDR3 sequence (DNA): TGTGCCAGCAGCCAAGCCCAAAGCGGGAGGGGCACAGATACGCAGTATTTT. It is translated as CASSQAQSGRGTDTQYF.